This T cell receptor beta chain was captured by sequencing in a study of T cells in Graves' hyperthyroidism and ophthalmopathy. Amplified regions were TCR beta CDR3 sequences from RNA transcripts. Using the HTBI primer set, a first-round RT-PCR was run on the TCR CDR3. TCRdb fed the multiplex PCR reads into MiXCR, producing one record per CDR3 protein. The table has about 640,000 distinct CDR3 sequences, around 21% seen once; the top ten hold around a third. The CDR3 consists of 13 residues. Per the germline V gene, CDR1 is SEHNR and CDR2 is FQNEAQ (reference sequence). V shed 5 bases and J shed 9 bases, with 11 bases lying between them.

The rearrangement joins TRBV7-9 to TRBJ1-6; no firm D call. The sample was blood. This receptor was obtained from a man aged 25-45 years with Graves' ophthalmopathy. The CDR3 loop is CASSPRETSPLHF. The CDR3 nucleotides are TGTGCCAGCAGCCCACGGGAGACTTCACCCCTCCACTTT.